A single sample gave rise to the 6 T cell receptor beta chains below, sequenced in a study of shared clonotypes between healthy human individuals. Sequencing was performed with immunoSEQ multiplex PCR; in TCRdb, only in-frame clones are kept and a portion is missing. In the table there are around 600,000 clones, around 96% of which are singletons. Naive CD8 cells lacked CD45RO, underwent positive selection for CCR7 and left out terminally differentiated effector memory CD45RA+ cells. The sequenced sample was naive CD8+ T cells sorted from blood. The receptors stem from a woman in her thirties in good health.

The rearrangement links TRBV27 to TRBJ1-1; D call uncertain. Trimming pared 4 bases from V and 0 bases from J, leaving 12 bases between. The CDR3 extends over 15 amino acids. The germline gives CDR1 MNHEY, CDR2 SMNVEV (reference sequence). CDR3 in amino acids: CASSSDIALNTEAFF. The CDR3 nucleotides read TGTGCCAGCAGTTCCGACATTGCCTTGAACACTGAAGCTTTCTTT.

This clone was picked up a small number of times. The V gene is TRBV5-4, the J gene TRBJ1-1; D remains unclear. Trimming cost V 4 bases and J 3 bases, with 7 bases left between them. The CDR3 length is 12 residues. CDR1 is SGHNT and CDR2 is YYREEE in the germline V gene (reference sequence). CDR3 residues: CASSQVDTEAFF. The DNA for the CDR3 is TGTGCCAGCAGCCAGGTCGACACTGAAGCTTTCTTT.

The chain employs TRBV15 and TRBJ2-1; D gene unclear. Germline V lookup: CDR1 LNHNV, CDR2 YYDKDF (reference sequence). This CDR3 comprises 13 residues. V lost 8 bases to trimming and J lost 0 bases, with 8 bases between them. CDR3 protein: CATLRSSYNEQFF. As DNA, the CDR3 is TGTGCCACCCTACGAAGCTCCTACAATGAGCAGTTCTTC.

The V call is TRBV10-1, the J call TRBJ1-1; unclear D gene. Germline CDR1 WNHNN, CDR2 SYGVQD (reference sequence). V lost 6 bases to trimming and J lost 3 bases, with 20 bases between them. This CDR3 spans 16 amino acids. This CDR3 reads CASSGPQETGDTEAFF. The DNA for the CDR3 is TGCGCCAGCAGCGGACCCCAGGAGACGGGTGACACTGAAGCTTTCTTT.

The J gene is TRBJ2-2, the V gene TRBV7-3; TRBD2 matches at 10 bases. The CDR3 totals 15 residues. J lost 3 bases, V lost 5 bases, and 3 bases had no gene match. Germline V gene data show CDR1 as SGHTA and CDR2 as FQGTGA. CDR3 DNA sequence: TGTGCCAGCAGCCCCCTAGCGGGAGACACCGGGGAGCTGTTTTTT. Its protein is CASSPLAGDTGELFF. The variable domain in full, with the rest retrieved from reference TRBV7-3 and TRBJ2-2, is GAGVSQTPSNKVTEKGKYVELRCDPISGHTALYWYRQSLGQGPEFLIYFQGTGAADDSGLPNDRFFAVRPEGSVSTLKIQRTERGDSAVYLCASSPLAGDTGELFFGEGSRLTVL.

The V call is TRBV11-2, the J call TRBJ1-2, with D unresolved. The V and J ends lost 1 base and 3 bases respectively, with 6 bases between them. CDR1 SGHAT and CDR2 FQNNGV come from the germline V gene. The length of the CDR3 is 13 residues. CDR3 DNA sequence: TGTGCCAGCAGCTTAGTACCGCACTATGGCTACACCTTC. Translating gives CASSLVPHYGYTF.